A single sample gave rise to the 5 T cell receptor beta chains below, sequenced in a study of blood T cells in healthy people across ages. Combining a sample-barcoded 5' primer with a J-beta primer mix, a second PCR ran for about 6 to 12 cycles. TCRdb redid the calling of the 5' RACE reads with MiXCR, one entry per CDR3 protein. This table holds about 670,000 distinct CDR3 sequences, 52% found once. Sequencing input: blood. Receptors were obtained from a woman of 80 years or more in good health.

This clonotype was observed at least ten times. This chain uses TRBV29-1 with TRBJ2-3, with a weak D call TRBD1 (6 bases). From germline, CDR1 is SQVTM and CDR2 ANQGSEA. CDR3 length equals 15 residues. The V end lost 4 bases, the J end lost 5 bases, and 19 bases lay between the germline ends. The CDR3 sequence: CSVGSGVGGRDTQYF. Here the CDR3 DNA reads TGCAGCGTTGGATCAGGGGTTGGGGGACGAGATACGCAGTATTTT.

This clonotype was seen a handful of times. The chain uses TRBV5-1 and TRBJ1-2; 8 nucleotides match TRBD1. The germline gives CDR1 SGHRS, CDR2 YFSETQ. V was clipped by 3 bases and J by 0 bases; unmatched bases: 10. The CDR3 runs to 17 residues. The DNA for the CDR3 is TGCGCCAGCAGCTGGGGGACAGGCCTTGGTGCTAACTATGGCTACACCTTC. It codes for CASSWGTGLGANYGYTF.

This clonotype was picked up many times. The CDR3 region is CASSLFGTTYNEQFF. The CDR3 DNA follows: TGTGCCAGCAGTTTATTTGGGACAACCTACAATGAGCAGTTCTTC. V usage is TRBV28 and J usage is TRBJ2-1; D is perhaps TRBD1 (6 bases). Trimming stripped 1 base from V and 2 bases from J, with 9 bases between. This CDR3 comprises 15 residues. Germline CDR1 and CDR2: MDHEN and SYDVKM.

This clonotype was counted ten times or more. The genes are TRBV3-1 and TRBJ2-1, with 11 bases that match TRBD2. The V segment lost 3 bases and the J segment 4 bases; nucleotides outside the gene matches: 8. Germline V gene lookup returns CDR1 LGHDT and CDR2 YNNKEL (reference sequence). This CDR3 is built from 17 residues. CDR3 loop: CASSQTLAGGTYNEQFF. The CDR3 bases are TGTGCCAGCAGCCAGACTTTAGCGGGAGGGACATACAATGAGCAGTTCTTC.

The chain links TRBV7-2 to TRBJ1-4; D remains ambiguous. CDR3 length: 15 amino acids. The V and J ends lost 5 bases and 0 bases respectively, with 10 bases between them. Germline V gene sequence: CDR1 SGHTA, CDR2 FQGNSA. CDR3 sequence: CASSLIRATNEKLFF. The CDR3 DNA is TGTGCCAGCAGCCTCATTAGGGCAACTAATGAAAAACTGTTTTTT.